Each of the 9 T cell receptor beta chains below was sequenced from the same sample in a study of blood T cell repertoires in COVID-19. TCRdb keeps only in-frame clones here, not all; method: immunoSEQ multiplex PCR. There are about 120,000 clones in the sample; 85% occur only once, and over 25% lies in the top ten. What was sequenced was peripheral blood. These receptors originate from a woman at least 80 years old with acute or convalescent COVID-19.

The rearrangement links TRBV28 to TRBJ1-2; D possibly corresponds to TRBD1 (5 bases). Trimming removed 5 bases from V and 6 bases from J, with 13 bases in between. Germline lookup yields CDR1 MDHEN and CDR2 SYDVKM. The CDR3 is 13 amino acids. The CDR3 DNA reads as TGTGCCAGCAGTCCCTCAGGGTGGGATGGCTACACCTTC. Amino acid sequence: CASSPSGWDGYTF.

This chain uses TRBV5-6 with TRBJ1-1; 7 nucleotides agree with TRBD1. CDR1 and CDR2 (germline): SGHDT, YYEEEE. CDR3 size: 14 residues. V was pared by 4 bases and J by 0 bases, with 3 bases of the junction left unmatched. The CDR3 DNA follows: TGTGCCAGCAGCACGACAGGGTTGAACACTGAAGCTTTCTTT. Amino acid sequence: CASSTTGLNTEAFF.

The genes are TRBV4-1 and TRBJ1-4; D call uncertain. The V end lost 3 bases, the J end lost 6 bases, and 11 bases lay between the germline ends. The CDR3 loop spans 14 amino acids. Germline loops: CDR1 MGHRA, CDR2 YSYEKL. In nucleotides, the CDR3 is TGCGCCAGCAGCCAGGTGGAGGGTGATGAAAAACTGTTTTTT. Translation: CASSQVEGDEKLFF.

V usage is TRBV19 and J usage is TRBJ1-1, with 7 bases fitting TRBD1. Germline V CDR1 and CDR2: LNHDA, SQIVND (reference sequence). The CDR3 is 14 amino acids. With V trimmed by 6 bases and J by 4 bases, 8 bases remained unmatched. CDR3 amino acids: CASSNRGGGTEAFF. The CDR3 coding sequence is TGTGCCAGTAGCAACAGGGGCGGAGGCACTGAAGCTTTCTTT.

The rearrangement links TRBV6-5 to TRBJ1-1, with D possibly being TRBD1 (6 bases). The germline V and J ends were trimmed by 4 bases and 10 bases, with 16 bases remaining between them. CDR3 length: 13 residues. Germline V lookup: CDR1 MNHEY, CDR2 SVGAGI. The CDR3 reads CASSLDGGLGAFF. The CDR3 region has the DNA TGTGCCAGCAGTTTGGACGGGGGGCTCGGAGCTTTCTTT.

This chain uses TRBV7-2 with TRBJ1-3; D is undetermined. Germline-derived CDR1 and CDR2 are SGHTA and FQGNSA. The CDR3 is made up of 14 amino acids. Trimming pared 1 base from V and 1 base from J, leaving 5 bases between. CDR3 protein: CASSLGSSGNTIYF. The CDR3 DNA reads TGTGCCAGCAGCTTAGGCAGTTCTGGAAACACCATATATTTT.

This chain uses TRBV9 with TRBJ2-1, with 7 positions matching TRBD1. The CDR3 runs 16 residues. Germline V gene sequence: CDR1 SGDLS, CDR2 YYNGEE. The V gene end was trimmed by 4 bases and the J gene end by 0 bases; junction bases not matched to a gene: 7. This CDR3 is CASSSFRDSSYNEQFF. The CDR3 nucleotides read TGTGCCAGCAGCTCCTTCCGGGACAGCTCCTACAATGAGCAGTTCTTC.

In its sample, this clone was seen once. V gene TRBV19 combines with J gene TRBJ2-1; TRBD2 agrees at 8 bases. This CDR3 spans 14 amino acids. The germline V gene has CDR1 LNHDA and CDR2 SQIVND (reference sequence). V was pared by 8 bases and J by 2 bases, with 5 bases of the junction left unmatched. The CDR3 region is CASGGGGTYNEQFF. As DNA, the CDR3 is TGTGCCAGTGGGGGCGGGGGGACCTACAATGAGCAGTTCTTC.

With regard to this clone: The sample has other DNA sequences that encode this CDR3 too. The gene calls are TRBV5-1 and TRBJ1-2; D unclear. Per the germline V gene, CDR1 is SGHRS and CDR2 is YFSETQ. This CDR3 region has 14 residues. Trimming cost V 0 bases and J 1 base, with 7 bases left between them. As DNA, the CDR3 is TGCGCCAGCAGCTTGGGACGGGATAACTATGGCTACACCTTC. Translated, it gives CASSLGRDNYGYTF.